This T cell receptor (beta chain) was sequenced during a study of identical twins. TCRdb called the 5' RACE reads again in MiXCR, with one record for every CDR3 protein. The table shows about 450,000 distinct CDR3 sequences, with approximately 17% occurring only once. CDR3 length: 14 residues. Germline V gene sequence: CDR1 DFQATT, CDR2 SNEGSKA (reference sequence). The V end lost 0 bases, the J end lost 1 base, and 9 bases lay between the germline ends. Sequences were obtained from naive T cells sorted from blood. This chain connects TRBV20-1 to TRBJ1-1; D remains ambiguous. This receptor was taken from a man aged 45-65 years in good health. The CDR3 bases are TGCAGTGCTAGAGATCGGCACTCGAACACTGAAGCTTTCTTT. Residues: CSARDRHSNTEAFF.